This is a list of T cell receptor beta chains from one sample in a study of regulatory T cells in long-lasting Graves disease. TCRdb re-analysed the multiplex PCR reads in MiXCR, keeping a single row per CDR3 protein. The sample has about 430,000 distinct CDR3 sequences, approximately 16% seen once. This same sample was also taken into another study, of T cells in Graves' hyperthyroidism and ophthalmopathy.

This sample comprised peripheral blood mononuclear cells (PBMCs), obtained at new diagnosis, from a patient treated with antithyroid drugs. These receptors were obtained from a woman aged 40 to 50 with Graves disease. Both conserved end residues are part of each CDR3. Each record gives: V gene, D gene, clone size, J gene, CDR3 length, CDR3 protein, CDR3 DNA. The D gene is left open where the match is weak. Clone size is given for some rows only: seen once, a few or many times, or a class if the clone is expanded.

TRBV14,.,many,TRBJ2-5,15,CASSPGTGWQETQYF,TGTGCCAGCAGCCCAGGAACGGGGTGGCAAGAGACCCAGTACTTC
TRBV7-6,.,.,TRBJ1-4,14,CASSPKTTNEKLFF,TGTGCCAGCAGCCCAAAAACTACTAATGAAAAACTGTTTTTT
TRBV5-1,TRBD1,few,TRBJ1-6,14,CASSWTTGAGPLHF,TGCGCCAGCAGCTGGACAACAGGGGCAGGACCCCTCCACTTT
TRBV20-1,TRBD2,.,TRBJ2-1,15,CSAERLAGSYNEQFF,TGCAGTGCGGAAAGACTAGCAGGCTCCTACAATGAGCAGTTCTTC
TRBV2,.,many,TRBJ2-7,12,CASKEGSYEQYF,TGTGCCAGCAAAGAGGGATCCTACGAGCAGTACTTC
TRBV28,.,.,TRBJ1-5,13,CASLVQGNQPQHF,TGTGCCAGCCTGGTCCAGGGGAATCAGCCCCAGCATTTT
TRBV14,TRBD1,few,TRBJ2-1,15,CASSQVGTGWNEQFF,TGTGCCAGCAGCCAAGTCGGGACAGGCTGGAATGAGCAGTTCTTC
TRBV20-1,TRBD2,.,TRBJ2-7,14,CSARGQRELYEQYF,TGCAGTGCTAGAGGCCAGCGGGAGTTGTACGAGCAGTACTTC
TRBV6-2/TRBV6-3,.,few,TRBJ1-2,13,CASSSTSNYGYTF,TGTGCCAGCAGTTCTACGAGTAACTATGGCTACACCTTC
TRBV28,.,once,TRBJ1-1,12,CASSLVQGPAFF,TGTGCCAGCAGCCTAGTTCAGGGGCCAGCTTTCTTT
TRBV11-3,TRBD2,few,TRBJ2-2,19,CASSLTWGLAGANTGELFF,TGTGCCAGCAGCCTGACCTGGGGTCTAGCGGGAGCAAACACCGGGGAGCTGTTTTTT
TRBV10-3,.,many,TRBJ2-5,11,CASRSSGAQYF,TGTGCCTCCCGGAGTTCTGGGGCCCAGTACTTC
TRBV20-1,.,.,TRBJ2-1,15,CSARDSLGLWSEQFF,TGCAGTGCTAGAGATAGCCTAGGATTATGGAGTGAGCAGTTCTTC
TRBV28,.,few,TRBJ1-4,14,CASSQGTTNEKLFF,TGTGCCAGCAGCCAGGGGACAACTAATGAAAAACTGTTTTTT
TRBV4-1,TRBD1,few,TRBJ1-5,17,CASSHTPGQDSNQPQHF,TGCGCCAGCAGCCACACTCCGGGACAGGATAGCAATCAGCCCCAGCATTTT
TRBV6-9,TRBD2,.,TRBJ2-1,14,CASSYSWTSGEQFF,TGTGCCAGCAGTTACTCCTGGACTAGCGGGGAACAGTTCTTC
TRBV13,TRBD2,.,TRBJ2-2,18,CASSGGPSGRARVGELFF,TGTGCCAGCAGCGGAGGGCCTAGCGGGAGGGCCCGAGTCGGGGAGCTGTTTTTT
TRBV15,.,.,TRBJ2-3,14,CATSGEVYTDTQYF,TGTGCCACCAGCGGAGAGGTGTACACGGATACGCAGTATTTT
TRBV28,TRBD2,many,TRBJ2-2,14,CASSFGRALGELFF,TGTGCCAGCAGTTTCGGGAGGGCTCTCGGGGAGCTGTTTTTT
TRBV7-3,TRBD1,few,TRBJ1-2,13,CASSPTGGRGYTF,TGTGCCAGCAGCCCTACAGGGGGCCGAGGCTACACCTTC
TRBV20-1,TRBD1,many,TRBJ1-1,15,CSARDRQGDRVRAFF,TGCAGTGCTAGAGACCGACAGGGGGACCGTGTGAGAGCTTTCTTT
TRBV5-1,.,many,TRBJ2-7,15,CASSLGGSGPYEQYF,TGCGCCAGCAGCTTGGGAGGCAGCGGACCCTACGAGCAGTACTTC
TRBV6-1,TRBD1,many,TRBJ1-5,16,CASSEWDRGDNQPQHF,TGTGCCAGCAGTGAATGGGACAGAGGCGACAATCAGCCCCAGCATTTT
TRBV7-6,TRBD2,many,TRBJ2-1,15,CASSGFAGGLNEQFF,TGTGCCAGCAGCGGCTTTGCGGGAGGTCTCAATGAGCAGTTCTTC
TRBV6-1,TRBD2,many,TRBJ2-7,13,CASSGLADYEQYF,TGTGCCAGCAGCGGACTAGCGGACTACGAGCAGTACTTC
TRBV11-2,.,few,TRBJ1-4,17,CASSFFSTDPTNEKLFF,TGTGCCAGCAGCTTTTTTAGTACAGATCCAACTAATGAAAAACTGTTTTTT
TRBV5-1,.,.,TRBJ1-3,14,CASSYESSGNTIYF,TGCGCCAGCAGCTATGAGAGCTCTGGAAACACCATATATTTT
TRBV9,.,many,TRBJ1-2,15,CASSVQSGQEDGYTF,TGTGCCAGCAGCGTACAAAGTGGGCAGGAGGACGGCTACACCTTC
TRBV19,.,many,TRBJ1-1,14,CASTLHSMNTEAFF,TGTGCCAGTACCCTACATAGCATGAACACTGAAGCTTTCTTT
TRBV18,.,few,TRBJ2-5,14,CASSPIPGQETQYF,TGTGCCAGCTCACCCATCCCGGGACAAGAGACCCAGTACTTC
TRBV3-1,TRBD2,many,TRBJ2-7,15,CASSRGSAGDYEQYF,TGTGCCAGCAGCCGGGGGTCCGCGGGGGACTACGAGCAGTACTTC
TRBV2,.,once,TRBJ2-5,15,CASRGRTGNQETQYF,TGTGCCAGCAGGGGACGCACAGGGAACCAAGAGACCCAGTACTTC
TRBV12-5,.,many,TRBJ1-5,14,CASGLVGVNQPQHF,TGTGCTAGTGGTTTGGTGGGGGTCAATCAGCCCCAGCATTTT
TRBV7-8,TRBD2,many,TRBJ2-1,14,CASSLGGRVNEQFF,TGTGCCAGCAGCTTAGGGGGGAGGGTCAATGAGCAGTTCTTC
TRBV7-6,.,.,TRBJ2-3,16,CASSPGLGEGTDTQYF,TGTGCCAGCAGCCCCGGATTGGGTGAGGGCACAGATACGCAGTATTTT
TRBV6-1,.,many,TRBJ1-4,16,CASSEAGGAASEKLFF,TGTGCCAGCAGTGAAGCGGGGGGGGCTGCCAGTGAAAAACTGTTTTTT
TRBV20-1,.,many,TRBJ2-1,14,CSTPGTDSYNEQFF,TGCAGTACCCCCGGGACGGACTCCTACAATGAGCAGTTCTTC
TRBV29-1,.,few,TRBJ2-3,11,CSAEGTDTQYF,TGCAGCGCCGAGGGGACAGATACGCAGTATTTT
TRBV6-1,TRBD2,many,TRBJ2-7,15,CASSQAGGGTYEQYF,TGTGCCAGCAGCCAGGCGGGGGGCGGGACCTACGAGCAGTACTTC